Shown below are 21 T cell receptor beta chains from a single sample sequenced in a study of blood T cells in healthy people across ages. Then a second PCR, running roughly 7 to 11 cycles, was carried out with a sample-barcoded 5' primer and a J-beta primer mix. TCRdb ran MiXCR on the 5' RACE reads and lists one entry per CDR3 protein. The sample records around 1,900,000 distinct CDR3 sequences, approximately 39% being singletons. The sequenced sample was blood. The receptors were sampled from a human donor in good health.

The rearrangement joins TRBV7-2 to TRBJ1-2; D remains ambiguous. CDR1 and CDR2 from the germline V gene are SGHTA and FQGNSA. The CDR3 is made up of 15 amino acids. V lost 0 bases and J 4 bases, leaving 12 bases between the germline ends. For the CDR3, the DNA is TGTGCCAGCAGCTTAGCCGGGCCAGCGCCCTATGGCTACACCTTC. This codes for CASSLAGPAPYGYTF.

As regards this clonotype: One end of the junction is discordant with germline, which a read error may explain. The chain has TRBV28 and TRBJ2-7, with TRBD2 identical over 7 bases. From germline, CDR1 is MDHEN and CDR2 SYDVKM. The CDR3 spans 15 residues. The CDR3 region is CASSFWGGISYGQYF. In DNA, the CDR3 is TGTGCCAGCAGTTTTTGGGGAGGGATATCCTACGGGCAGTACTTC.

The CDR3 reads CASRASGEAETQYF. The CDR3 DNA reads as TGTGCCAGCAGGGCATCAGGGGAGGCAGAGACCCAGTACTTC. The chain joins TRBV6-1 to TRBJ2-5; the D call may be TRBD1 or TRBD2 (6 bases each). CDR3 length equals 14 residues. Germline CDR1 MNHNS, CDR2 SASEGT. The V gene lost 6 bases and the J gene lost 4 bases, with 15 bases spanning the gap.

The chain employs TRBV12-3 or TRBV12-4 and TRBJ2-1, with TRBD2 matching over 10 bases. V gave up 3 bases and J gave up 5 bases; unmatched junction bases: 1. This CDR3 contains 14 residues. Here the CDR3 DNA reads TGTGCCAGCAGTTTCGGACTAGCGGACAATGAGCAGTTCTTC. It is translated as CASSFGLADNEQFF.

The V call is TRBV10-3, the J call TRBJ1-2; D uncertain. The germline V gene encodes CDR1 ENHRY and CDR2 SYGVKD. The V end lost 6 bases, the J end lost 2 bases, and 10 bases lay between the germline ends. The CDR3 runs 13 residues. CDR3 DNA sequence: TGTGCCATCAGCGATACGGGGAACTATGGCTACACCTTC. This sequence encodes CAISDTGNYGYTF.

V usage is TRBV6-6 and J usage is TRBJ1-1; 7 bases are shared with TRBD1. The CDR3 extends over 12 amino acids. Germline V gene lookup returns CDR1 MNHNY and CDR2 SVGAGI (reference sequence). Trimming cost V 5 bases and J 11 bases; bases outside gene matches: 8. CDR3 DNA sequence: TGTGCCAGCAGTGCCCCCGACAGGGCGGCTTTCTTT. It translates to CASSAPDRAAFF.

This clonotype was counted only a few times. V and J are TRBV2 and TRBJ2-1; D is uncertain. Trimming took 1 base from V and 10 from J, leaving 8 bases between them. Germline CDR1 and CDR2: SNHLY and FYNNEI. The CDR3 consists of 12 residues. CDR3 region: CASSEGGVEQFF. Written as DNA, the CDR3 is TGTGCCAGCAGTGAAGGAGGCGTCGAGCAGTTCTTC.

The chain has TRBV5-1 and TRBJ2-1; D remains ambiguous. The CDR3 covers 14 residues. V lost 0 bases to trimming and J lost 7 bases, with 11 bases between them. The germline gives CDR1 SGHRS, CDR2 YFSETQ. The CDR3, as DNA: TGCGCCAGCAGCTTGGGGTCGGTCTCGAATGAGCAGTTCTTC. Its protein product is CASSLGSVSNEQFF.

The table lists this clonotype with a few counts. The chain is built from TRBV5-1 and TRBJ1-1, with unresolved D. Germline CDR1 SGHRS, CDR2 YFSETQ. The V and J ends lost 0 bases and 4 bases respectively, with 10 bases between them. The CDR3 loop spans 14 amino acids. The CDR3 is CASSLGGGSTEAFF. The CDR3 DNA follows: TGCGCCAGCAGCTTGGGTGGCGGGAGCACTGAAGCTTTCTTT.

The chain's CDR3 is CASSFKQGGTYEQYF. As DNA, the CDR3 is TGCGCCAGCAGCTTCAAACAGGGGGGGACCTACGAGCAGTACTTC. This chain joins TRBV5-1 and TRBJ2-7, with TRBD1 as a possible D gene (8 bases). This CDR3 has 15 residues. Germline CDR1 is SGHRS and CDR2 is YFSETQ. The ends were cut back, 2 bases at V and 2 bases at J, with 14 bases in the middle. Together with reference TRBV5-1 and TRBJ2-7, the CDR3 gives the full variable domain: KAGVTQTPRYLIKTRGQQVTLSCSPISGHRSVSWYQQTPGQGLQFLFEYFSETQRNKGNFPGRFSGRQFSNSRSEMNVSTLELGDSALYLCASSFKQGGTYEQYFGPGTRLTVT.

V is TRBV4-2 and J is TRBJ1-4; D might be TRBD1 (6 bases). The V gene's germline CDR1 is LGHNA and CDR2 YNFKEQ. This CDR3 comprises 15 residues. V lost 4 bases, J lost 8 bases, and 17 bases lay in between. Here the CDR3 DNA reads TGTGCCAGCAGCCTGGGTGGGGACATGAAGGAAAAACTGTTTTTT. Protein product: CASSLGGDMKEKLFF.

This clonotype occurred a few times. The V call is TRBV6-5, the J call TRBJ1-2, with D unresolved. The CDR3 extends over 12 amino acids. Germline CDR1 is MNHEY and CDR2 is SVGAGI. V lost 2 bases and J lost 8, with 9 bases in between. This chain's CDR3 is CASSYAGDGYTF. CDR3 coding DNA: TGTGCCAGCAGTTACGCGGGAGACGGCTACACCTTC.

This clonotype was observed a handful of times. The chain is built from TRBV15 and TRBJ1-1; D is undetermined. CDR1 LNHNV and CDR2 YYDKDF come from the germline V gene (reference sequence). The CDR3 covers 13 residues. V lost 4 bases and J lost 1, with 7 bases in between. The CDR3 bases are TGTGCCACCAGCAAAGGGCCGAACACTGAAGCTTTCTTT. This gives the protein CATSKGPNTEAFF. Variable domain in full (rest from reference TRBV15 and TRBJ1-1): DAMVIQNPRYQVTQFGKPVTLSCSQTLNHNVMYWYQQKSSQAPKLLFHYYDKDFNNEADTPDNFQSRRPNTSFCFLDIRSPGLGDTAMYLCATSKGPNTEAFFGQGTRLTVV.

This clonotype was detected only once. The rearrangement links TRBV4-2 to TRBJ2-4; perhaps TRBD1 as D (5 bases). CDR3 length: 14 residues. Germline V gene sequence: CDR1 LGHNA, CDR2 YNFKEQ. The V end was cut by 3 bases, the J end by 12 bases, with 18 bases between. The CDR3 nucleotides are TGTGCCAGCAGCCAGGGTGACAGACTCTACGATCAGTACTTC. Translating gives CASSQGDRLYDQYF.

The sample holds a few counts of this clonotype. The chain employs TRBV20-1 and TRBJ1-4, with 7 bases lining up with TRBD1. The V gene's germline CDR1 is DFQATT and CDR2 SNEGSKA (reference sequence). This CDR3 has 15 residues. V was clipped by 6 bases and J by 7 bases; unmatched bases: 14. The DNA for the CDR3 is TGCAGTGCCAACCAACCCGGGACAGTTGGTGAAAAACTGTTTTTT. Protein sequence: CSANQPGTVGEKLFF.

A few counts support this clonotype. The CDR3 DNA sequence: TGTGCCAGCAGCGTTGCGGGACCTCTCAATGAGCAGTTCTTC. Amino acids: CASSVAGPLNEQFF. The chain recombines TRBV9 with TRBJ2-1; D might be TRBD2 (6 bases). The V end was cut by 2 bases, the J end by 6 bases, with 12 bases between. The CDR3 is 14 amino acids. Germline CDR1 and CDR2: SGDLS and YYNGEE.

J is TRBJ1-6 and V is TRBV4-3; D possibly corresponds to TRBD1 (5 bases). V was cut by 3 bases and J by 2 bases, with 17 bases left in between. CDR1 is LGHNA and CDR2 is YSLEER in the germline V gene. This CDR3 contains 18 residues. The CDR3 DNA sequence: TGCGCCAGCAGCCAGGCCGCCTATGGGGGAACCTATAATTCACCCCTCCACTTT. It translates to CASSQAAYGGTYNSPLHF.

This clonotype was counted a few times. The V call is TRBV5-4, the J call TRBJ1-5; D is undetermined. From germline, CDR1 is SGHNT and CDR2 YYREEE (reference sequence). The CDR3 spans 14 residues. Trimming cost V 0 bases and J 6 bases, with 10 bases left between them. The CDR3 is CASSLGGEIQPQHF. CDR3 nucleotides: TGTGCCAGCAGCTTGGGTGGGGAAATTCAGCCCCAGCATTTT. Looking up the rest from reference TRBV5-4 and TRBJ1-5 gives the full variable domain: ETGVTQSPTHLIKTRGQQVTLRCSSQSGHNTVSWYQQALGQGPQFIFQYYREEENGRGNFPPRFSGLQFPNYSSELNVNALELDDSALYLCASSLGGEIQPQHFGDGTRLSIL.

The rearrangement uses TRBV7-3 and TRBJ2-2; 8 nucleotides match TRBD1. The ends lost 4 bases at V and 2 bases at J; junction bases unmatched: 3. Germline CDR1 is SGHTA and CDR2 is FQGTGA. The CDR3 has 15 residues. CDR3 residues: CASSSGGGNTGELFF. Here the CDR3 DNA reads TGTGCCAGCAGCTCAGGGGGCGGAAACACCGGGGAGCTGTTTTTT.

The chain carries TRBV7-2 and TRBJ1-6; possible D gene TRBD1, 5 bases. Trimming took off 2 bases at V and 9 bases at J, with 8 bases between the two ends. The CDR3 has 13 amino acids. Germline lookup yields CDR1 SGHTA and CDR2 FQGNSA. The CDR3 is CASSLRGSSPLHF. CDR3 nucleotide sequence: TGTGCCAGCAGCTTAAGGGGCAGTTCACCCCTCCACTTT.

The chain links TRBV11-2 to TRBJ2-3; D unresolved. The V and J ends lost 7 bases and 8 bases respectively, with 28 bases between them. Germline V gene lookup returns CDR1 SGHAT and CDR2 FQNNGV. The CDR3 contains 17 residues. Written as DNA, the CDR3 is TGTGCCAGCACCCTTAATTCGAAGGCAGATCACGCTGGTACGCAGTATTTT. It translates to CASTLNSKADHAGTQYF. The entire variable domain, with the rest obtained from reference TRBV11-2 and TRBJ2-3, is as follows: EAGVAQSPRYKIIEKRQSVAFWCNPISGHATLYWYQQILGQGPKLLIQFQNNGVVDDSQLPKDRFSAERLKGVDSTLKIQPAKLEDSAVYLCASTLNSKADHAGTQYFGPGTRLTVL.